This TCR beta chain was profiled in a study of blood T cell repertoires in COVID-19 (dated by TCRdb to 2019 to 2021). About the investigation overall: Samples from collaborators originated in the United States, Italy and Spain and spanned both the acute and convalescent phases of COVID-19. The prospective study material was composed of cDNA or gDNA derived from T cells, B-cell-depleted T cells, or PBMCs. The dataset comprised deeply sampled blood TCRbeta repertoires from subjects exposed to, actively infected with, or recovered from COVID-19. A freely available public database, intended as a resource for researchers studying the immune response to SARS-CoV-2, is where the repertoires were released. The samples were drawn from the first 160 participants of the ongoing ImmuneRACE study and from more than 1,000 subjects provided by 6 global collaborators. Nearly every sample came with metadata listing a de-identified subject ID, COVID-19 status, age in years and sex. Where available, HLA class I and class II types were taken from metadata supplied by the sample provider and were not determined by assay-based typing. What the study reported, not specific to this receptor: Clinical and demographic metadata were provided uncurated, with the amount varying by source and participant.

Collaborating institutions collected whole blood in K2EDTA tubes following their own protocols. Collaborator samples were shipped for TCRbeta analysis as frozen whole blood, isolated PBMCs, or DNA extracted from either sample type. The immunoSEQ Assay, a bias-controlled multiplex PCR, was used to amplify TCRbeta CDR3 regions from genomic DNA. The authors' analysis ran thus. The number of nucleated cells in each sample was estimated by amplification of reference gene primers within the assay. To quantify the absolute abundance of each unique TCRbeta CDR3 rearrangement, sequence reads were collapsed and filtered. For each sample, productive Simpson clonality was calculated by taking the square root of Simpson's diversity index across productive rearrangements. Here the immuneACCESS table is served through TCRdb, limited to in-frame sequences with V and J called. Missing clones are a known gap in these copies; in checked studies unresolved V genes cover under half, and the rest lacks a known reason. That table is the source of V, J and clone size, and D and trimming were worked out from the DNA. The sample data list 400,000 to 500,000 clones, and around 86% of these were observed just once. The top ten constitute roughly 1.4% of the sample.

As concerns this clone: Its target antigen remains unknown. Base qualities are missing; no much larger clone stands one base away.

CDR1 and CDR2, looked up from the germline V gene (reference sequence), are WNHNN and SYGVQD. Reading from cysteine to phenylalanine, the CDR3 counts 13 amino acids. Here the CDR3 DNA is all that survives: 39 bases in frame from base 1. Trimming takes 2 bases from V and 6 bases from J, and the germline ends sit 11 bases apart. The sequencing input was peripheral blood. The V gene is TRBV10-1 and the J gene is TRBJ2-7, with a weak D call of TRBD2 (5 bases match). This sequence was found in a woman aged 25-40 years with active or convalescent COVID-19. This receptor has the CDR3 CASSENPGFEQYF. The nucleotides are TGCGCCAGCAGTGAGAATCCGGGATTCGAGCAGTACTTC.